The 18 T cell receptor beta chains reported below all come from one sample, sequenced in a study of T cell responses to AZD1222 COVID-19 vaccine. Clones were read by immunoSEQ multiplex PCR, and TCRdb kept only the in-frame ones, dropping some. The table lists around 99,000 clones, roughly nine tenths of them singletons. This specimen was peripheral blood, taken on day 0 of AZD1222 vaccination. These receptor sequences come from an adult in good health.

The V call is TRBV28, the J call TRBJ2-1; 16 nucleotides agree with TRBD2. The CDR3 runs to 17 residues. V lost 4 bases and J lost 4; bases outside the gene matches: 4. Per germline, CDR1 MDHEN and CDR2 SYDVKM. CDR3 amino acids: CASSWGLAGGPYNEQFF. The CDR3, as DNA: TGTGCCAGCAGTTGGGGACTAGCGGGAGGGCCTTACAATGAGCAGTTCTTC.

The chain employs TRBV7-9 and TRBJ1-1; D uncertain. This CDR3 has 13 residues. Trimming stripped 4 bases from V and 2 bases from J, with 8 bases between. Germline CDR1 reads SEHNR; CDR2 reads FQNEAQ (reference sequence). The CDR3 bases are TGTGCCAGCAGCTCGGGCCGCAACACTGAAGCTTTCTTT. Translation: CASSSGRNTEAFF.

This clone was counted a few times. The chain employs TRBV23-1 and TRBJ2-7, with a tentative D call TRBD1 (6 bases). TRBV23-1 counts as an open reading frame of uncertain function. Between the trimmed V and J ends, which lost 4 bases and 0 bases, there was a span of 7 bases. The CDR3 length is 13 residues. The chain's CDR3 is CASSRDNSYEQYF. The CDR3 region has the DNA TGCGCCAGCAGTCGGGACAACTCCTACGAGCAGTACTTC.

This chain's CDR3 is CASSPRTDLSGTDTQYF. CDR3 DNA sequence: TGTGCCAGCAGTCCAAGGACCGACCTATCGGGCACAGATACGCAGTATTTT. This chain joins TRBV6-6 and TRBJ2-3; no definite D call. The V end was cut by 5 bases, the J end by 1 base, with 19 bases between. The CDR3 is 17 residues long. Germline-derived CDR1 and CDR2 are MNHNY and SVGAGI (reference sequence).

In DNA form, the CDR3 reads TGTGCCAGCAGCTTCAAAGAGGGGTTTAGTGAAAAACTGTTTTTT. It specifies CASSFKEGFSEKLFF. The V gene is TRBV9, the J gene TRBJ1-4, with D perhaps TRBD1 (5 bases). V lost 4 bases and J 7 bases, leaving 17 bases between the germline ends. This CDR3 region has 15 residues. Germline V gene lookup returns CDR1 SGDLS and CDR2 YYNGEE.

This clone was observed a handful of times. The V call is TRBV2, the J call TRBJ1-6; D unresolved. Germline V gives CDR1 SNHLY, CDR2 FYNNEI. The CDR3 is 14 residues long. V was shortened by 7 bases and J by 7 bases, with 14 bases between the two germline ends. The CDR3 nucleotides are TGTGCCAGCACCCCCCAGGATAGGAATTCACCCCTCCACTTT. Translating it yields CASTPQDRNSPLHF.

The chain carries TRBV15 and TRBJ1-1; 8 bases agree with TRBD1. J lost 3 bases, V lost 3 bases, and 6 bases had no gene match. The CDR3 spans 15 residues. Germline V CDR1 and CDR2: LNHNV, YYDKDF (reference sequence). CDR3 nucleotide sequence: TGTGCCACCAGCAGGAAGGGACAGGTCTACACTGAAGCTTTCTTT. This gives the protein CATSRKGQVYTEAFF.

The V call is TRBV11-2, the J call TRBJ1-6; D is ambiguous. The CDR3 is 13 amino acids. Between the trimmed V and J ends, which lost 2 bases and 7 bases, there was a span of 6 bases. Germline V gene data show CDR1 as SGHAT and CDR2 as FQNNGV. The CDR3 protein is CASSLKGNSPLHF. The DNA of the CDR3 is TGTGCCAGCAGCTTAAAAGGGAATTCACCCCTCCACTTT.

V is TRBV4-1 and J is TRBJ2-1, with TRBD2 matching 13 bases. V was pared by 3 bases and J by 15 bases, with 17 bases of the junction left unmatched. This CDR3 region has 17 residues. Germline assignment: CDR1 MGHRA and CDR2 YSYEKL. CDR3 nucleotides: TGCGCCAGCAGCCACCTCCCACTAGCGGGAGGGGGTCTCTCGTTGTTCTTC. This encodes CASSHLPLAGGGLSLFF.

J is TRBJ2-1 and V is TRBV28; 8 nucleotides match TRBD1. This CDR3 region has 15 residues. V lost 6 bases, J lost 8 bases, and 12 bases stayed unmatched. Germline V gene data show CDR1 as MDHEN and CDR2 as SYDVKM. The CDR3 nucleotides read TGTGCCAGCAGGACTCAGGGGGCGCCAAGGGATGAGCAGTTCTTC. Its protein is CASRTQGAPRDEQFF.

This clone was recorded once. The chain couples TRBV7-8 to TRBJ1-2, with 7 bases lining up with TRBD1. This CDR3 is 14 amino acids long. Germline V gives CDR1 SGHVS, CDR2 FQNEAQ. V shed 5 bases, J shed 4 bases, and the junction held 7 bases outside the gene matches. As DNA, the CDR3 is TGTGCCAGCAGCCTCCTAGGACAGGCCTATGGCTACACCTTC. Translated, it gives CASSLLGQAYGYTF.

This chain links TRBV28 with TRBJ2-5; possibly TRBD1 or TRBD2 for D (6 bases each). Trimming left V 8 bases short and J 5 bases short, with 21 bases between. The CDR3 length is 15 residues. Germline CDR1 reads MDHEN; CDR2 reads SYDVKM. For the CDR3, the DNA is TGTGCCAGCCGTGGGTTCAGGGGACTTGAGGAGACCCAGTACTTC. It translates to CASRGFRGLEETQYF. Full variable domain (remainder filled in from reference TRBV28 and TRBJ2-5): DVKVTQSSRYLVKRTGEKVFLECVQDMDHENMFWYRQDPGLGLRLIYFSYDVKMKEKGDIPEGYSVSREKKERFSLILESASTNQTSMYLCASRGFRGLEETQYFGPGTRLLVL.

The V call is TRBV20-1, the J call TRBJ1-6; no reliable D call. CDR1 is DFQATT and CDR2 is SNEGSKA in the germline V gene (reference sequence). This CDR3 is built from 10 residues. Trimming shortened V by 8 bases and J by 7 bases, and 6 bases separated the two germline ends. Written as DNA, the CDR3 is TGCAGTCCGGGGAATTCACCCCTCCACTTT. Its translation is CSPGNSPLHF.

The V gene is TRBV6-5, the J gene TRBJ2-7; 9 bases match TRBD1. The CDR3 runs 14 residues. V lost 7 bases, J lost 3 bases, and 7 bases stayed unmatched. Germline lookup yields CDR1 MNHEY and CDR2 SVGAGI. The CDR3 sequence is CASKQGAIIYEQYF. The CDR3 nucleotides are TGTGCCAGCAAACAGGGGGCGATTATCTACGAGCAGTACTTC.

The V gene is TRBV7-2, the J gene TRBJ2-7; D unresolved. This CDR3 has 11 amino acids. CDR1 is SGHTA, CDR2 FQGNSA, per germline. V was pared by 6 bases and J by 1 base, with 4 bases between. CDR3 DNA: TGTGCCAGCAGTCCTTCCTACGAGCAGTACTTC. This gives the protein CASSPSYEQYF.

This clone has just one count. The V and J genes are TRBV7-9 and TRBJ2-3; TRBD1 agrees at 9 bases. In germline, CDR1 is SEHNR, CDR2 FQNEAQ (reference sequence). Trimming took 5 bases from V and 4 from J; bases not matched to a gene: 7. The CDR3 consists of 15 residues. In DNA, the CDR3 is TGTGCCAGCAGCCACAACCGACAGGGGGCAGATACGCAGTATTTT. Its protein product is CASSHNRQGADTQYF.

The V and J genes are TRBV9 and TRBJ1-1; D not resolved. Germline CDR1 and CDR2: SGDLS and YYNGEE. Trimming removed 0 bases at V and 3 bases at J, with 9 bases between. The CDR3 covers 14 residues. CDR3 in amino acids: CASSVEPGYTEAFF. CDR3 DNA sequence: TGTGCCAGCAGCGTAGAGCCAGGATACACTGAAGCTTTCTTT.

The chain carries TRBV27 and TRBJ1-2; 8 bases map to TRBD1. The CDR3 is 17 residues long. V lost 2 bases and J lost 4; bases outside the gene matches: 12. Germline loops: CDR1 MNHEY, CDR2 SMNVEV (reference sequence). The CDR3 loop reads CASSLTHQTGVIYGYTF. DNA for the CDR3: TGTGCCAGCAGTTTAACCCACCAGACAGGGGTTATCTATGGCTACACCTTC.